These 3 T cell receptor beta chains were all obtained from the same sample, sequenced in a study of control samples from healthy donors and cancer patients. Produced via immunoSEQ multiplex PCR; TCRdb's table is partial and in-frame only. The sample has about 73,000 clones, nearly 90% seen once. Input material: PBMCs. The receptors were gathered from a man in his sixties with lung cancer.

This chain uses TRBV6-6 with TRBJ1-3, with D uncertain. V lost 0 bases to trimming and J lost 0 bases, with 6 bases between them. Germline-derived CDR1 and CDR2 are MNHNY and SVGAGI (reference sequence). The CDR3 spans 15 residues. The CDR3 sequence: CASSYSADSGNTIYF. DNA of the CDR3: TGTGCCAGCAGTTACTCGGCGGACTCTGGAAACACCATATATTTT.

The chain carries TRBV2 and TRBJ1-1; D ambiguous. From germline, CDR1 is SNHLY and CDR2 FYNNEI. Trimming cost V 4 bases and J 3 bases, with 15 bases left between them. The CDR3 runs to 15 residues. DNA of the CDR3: TGTGCCAGCAGTGCGGGCCCAGGAATATACACTGAAGCTTTCTTT. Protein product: CASSAGPGIYTEAFF.

This chain's CDR3 is CASSLEPHGPNTGELFF. The CDR3 DNA reads as TGTGCCAGCAGCTTAGAACCCCACGGGCCGAACACCGGGGAGCTGTTTTTT. V is TRBV7-3 and J is TRBJ2-2; D is unresolved. Trimming removed 2 bases at V and 0 bases at J, with 13 bases between. The V gene's germline CDR1 is SGHTA and CDR2 FQGTGA. The CDR3 is 17 amino acids.